This TCR beta chain stems from a study of early T cells in non-severe SARS-CoV-2 infection. CDR3 length equals 15 residues. Trimming at V came to 8 bases and at J to 7 bases, leaving 13 bases not matched to a gene. In the library, individual cDNA molecules carried attached unique molecular identifiers. Each CDR3 protein gets one entry after TCRdb re-called the 5' RACE reads with MiXCR. Found here are 55,000 to 75,000 distinct CDR3 sequences, approximately 11% of them singletons; the top ten hold 6.4%. Sequencing was carried out using whole blood. The chain has TRBV12-3 or TRBV12-4 and TRBJ2-7; TRBD1 matches 11 bases. The TCR comes from an adult who was a healthcare worker with PCR-confirmed SARS-CoV-2 infection or an uninfected control (not recorded which). In DNA, the CDR3 is TGTGCCAGCTCCGTAACCGGGACAGGGGGGCGTGAGCAGTACTTC. It is translated as CASSVTGTGGREQYF.